This T cell receptor (beta chain) was captured by sequencing in a study of cytotoxic CD8 clonotypes in ibrutinib-treated CLL. Clones were read by immunoSEQ multiplex PCR, and TCRdb kept only the in-frame ones, dropping some. The sample yields roughly 42,000 clones, approximately 65% seen once. This CDR3 comprises 18 residues. Germline loops: CDR1 SGHRS, CDR2 YFSETQ. Losses at the gene ends were 1 base for V and 5 bases for J; bases not matched to a gene: 10. Material: PBMCs, obtained after 24 months of ibrutinib treatment. The clonotype comes from a human donor with chronic lymphocytic leukemia. The chain couples TRBV5-1 to TRBJ2-7; TRBD2 aligns across 15 bases. The CDR3 DNA sequence: TGCGCCAGCAGCTTGTGGGGGTGGACTAGCGGGAGGGAGGACGAGCAGTACTTC. Translation: CASSLWGWTSGREDEQYF.